This T cell receptor beta chain derives from a study of OX40 agonist ivuxolimab in advanced cancers. The study in broad terms: Ivuxolimab was a fully human IgG2 agonistic monoclonal antibody targeting the costimulatory receptor OX40 (CD134). Intravenous ivuxolimab was administered to patients every 2 weeks at six dose levels: 0.01, 0.1, 0.3, 1.5, 3 and 10 mg/kg. Of the roughly 50 dose-escalation patients, hepatocellular carcinoma was present in some 19, melanoma in about 15, renal cell carcinoma in 9 and head and neck cancer in 9. In the dose-escalation cohort, around four fifths of patients were male, and the mean age was around 60 years, with a range of about 23 to 85. Prior anti-PD-1, anti-PD-L1 or anti-CTLA-4 therapy was permitted, and approximately 40% of dose-escalation patients had received checkpoint inhibitors. Partial responses occurred in three dose-escalation patients: two with cutaneous melanoma and one with hepatocellular carcinoma. Peripheral TCRbeta sequencing aimed to test whether ivuxolimab altered TCR sequence diversity and caused clonal T-cell expansion. The monotherapy dose-escalation portion (N = 52 patients) of the phase I ivuxolimab trial is reported in the paper.

The CDR3 contains 14 residues, cysteine and phenylalanine counted. Only CDR3 DNA is held: 42 bases, read in frame from base 1. In the germline V gene, CDR1 corresponds to MNHEY and CDR2 to SVGAGI. Trimming costs V 0 bases and J 8 bases, and their ends lie 10 bases apart. The trial excluded patients who had a history of autoimmune disease or who were on systemic immunosuppression. In every dose cohort, peripheral blood was drawn for TCR sequencing at baseline, cycle 4 day 1, and cycle 7 day 1. Samples came from an open-label, multicenter, first-in-human phase I dose-escalation trial of ivuxolimab. Adults with locally advanced or metastatic head and neck squamous cell, hepatocellular, melanoma or renal cell carcinoma were enrolled in the trial. Before TCR sequencing, CD4+ T cells and CD8+ T cells were sorted from peripheral blood as separate populations. Summary of the overall study and its limitations: Low levels of normalized T-cell clonal expansion were also seen in some patients who did not respond. After ivuxolimab, CD8+ T cells had more expanded clones than CD4+ T cells on average. At doses of 0.1 to 3.0 mg/kg, clonal expansion of both CD4+ and CD8+ T cells in blood was seen between baseline and week 6. The antigen specificity of the clonally expanded peripheral T cells was not determined. In the 0.1-3.0 mg/kg groups, partial responders had among the lowest normalized peripheral clonal expansion, particularly in CD8+ T cells.

To sequence the TCRbeta CDR3 region, genomic DNA was isolated from the sorted cells. The immunoSEQ Assay was used to sequence the TCRbeta CDR3 regions. Held by TCRdb, this immuneACCESS table contains in-frame sequences only and omits some clones. Under half of the omission traces to an unresolved V gene where checked; the cause of the rest is unknown. The sample table shows about 17,000 clones, and 70% to 90% are seen once. The ten largest account for under 35% of the sample. Turning to this clone: Its binding antigen is unknown. Nothing much larger sits one base from this clone, and base qualities are not available.

The clonotype was recovered from an adult with an advanced solid tumor such as melanoma, head and neck, liver or kidney cancer. The sequence joins TRBV6-5 to TRBJ1-4, and the D gene may be TRBD1, 5 bases matching. The source material was CD4+ or CD8+ T cells sorted from blood, sampled in a trial of the OX40 agonist ivuxolimab. The nucleotide sequence is given as TGTGCCAGCAGTTACTCCCAGGGCTGGGAAAAACTGTTTTTT. This encodes CASSYSQGWEKLFF.